Shown below are 22 T cell receptor beta chains from a single sample sequenced in a study of T and B cells in COVID-19 patients. Each TRB amplification used about 220-500 ng of genomic DNA from blood. Multiplex PCR with BIOMED2 TRB-A/B primer pools amplified TRB rearrangements. TCRdb recomputed calls from the multiplex PCR reads with MiXCR, one row per CDR3 protein. The top ten clones hold 3.1% of a sample with approximately 17,000 distinct CDR3 sequences, approximately 26% of them seen once. Sequenced: blood. The receptors were sampled from a human donor who had recovered from COVID-19.

This clonotype occurred many times. V gene TRBV19 combines with J gene TRBJ2-7, with D possibly matching TRBD2 (5 bases). The CDR3 extends over 15 amino acids. CDR1 LNHDA and CDR2 SQIVND come from the germline V gene (reference sequence). Between the trimmed V and J ends, which lost 7 bases and 0 bases, there was a span of 16 bases. The chain's CDR3 is CASNRLFGSSYEQYF. DNA of the CDR3: TGTGCCAGTAATCGTTTATTTGGGAGCTCCTACGAGCAGTACTTC.

This clonotype is deemed medium-sized. This sequence joins TRBV15 and TRBJ1-5; D is possibly TRBD1 (6 bases). Germline V CDR1 and CDR2: LNHNV, YYDKDF (reference sequence). This CDR3 is built from 14 residues. V was clipped by 11 bases and J by 4 bases, with 18 bases between them. As DNA, the CDR3 is TGTGCCGCTGGACCGGGGGCCCAAAATCAGCCCCAGCATTTT. This encodes CAAGPGAQNQPQHF. The whole variable domain, remainder taken from reference TRBV15 and TRBJ1-5, is DAMVIQNPRYQVTQFGKPVTLSCSQTLNHNVMYWYQQKSSQAPKLLFHYYDKDFNNEADTPDNFQSRRPNTSFCFLDIRSPGLGDTAMYLCAAGPGAQNQPQHFGDGTRLSIL.

The J gene is TRBJ1-5, the V gene TRBV19; 7 nucleotides align to TRBD1. The trim removed 7 bases at V and 3 bases at J, leaving 6 bases unmatched. From germline, CDR1 is LNHDA and CDR2 SQIVND (reference sequence). This CDR3 region has 14 residues. The CDR3 DNA follows: TGTGCCAGTAATGGACAGGAGGACAATCAGCCCCAGCATTTT. The encoded protein is CASNGQEDNQPQHF.

V and J are TRBV28 and TRBJ1-6; 7 bases align to TRBD1. V dropped 2 bases and J dropped 7; count of bases not matched to a gene: 5. Germline CDR1 and CDR2: MDHEN and SYDVKM. The CDR3 covers 15 residues. As DNA, the CDR3 is TGTGCCAGCAGTTTAAATCAGGGGGGGAATTCACCCCTCCACTTT. Amino acid sequence: CASSLNQGGNSPLHF.

Of note for this clonotype: This may come from a read error, since a much larger clone is one base off. J is TRBJ2-7 and V is TRBV7-6; 10 bases map to TRBD2. This CDR3 is 16 amino acids long. In germline, CDR1 is SGHVS, CDR2 FNYEAQ. In DNA, the CDR3 is TGTGCCAGCAGCCTCGCCGGGACTAGCGATGTGTACGTGCAGTACTTC. Its protein is CASSLAGTSDVYVQYF.

This clonotype was found a few times. This chain joins TRBV6-2 or TRBV6-3 and TRBJ2-1; 8 bases map to TRBD2. This CDR3 region has 15 residues. J was trimmed by 4 bases and V by 6 bases; bases with no gene match: 8. The germline gives CDR1 MNHEY, CDR2 SVGEGT. The CDR3 sequence: CASRDGRAGYNEQFF. CDR3 sequence (DNA): TGTGCCAGCAGGGACGGGAGGGCCGGATACAATGAGCAGTTCTTC.

Here the CDR3 reads CAISESIRSGYTF. The CDR3 region has the DNA TGTGCCATCAGTGAGTCGATTCGTAGTGGCTACACCTTC. The chain has TRBV10-3 and TRBJ1-2; no clear D gene. Germline V gene lookup returns CDR1 ENHRY and CDR2 SYGVKD. With 0 bases removed from V and 7 bases from J, the gap between germline ends came to 9 bases. This CDR3 is 13 amino acids long.

This clonotype turned up a few times. DNA for the CDR3: TGTGCCAGCAGTTACTCGAGAGGGGCCCATCAGCCCCAGCATTTT. Translating gives CASSYSRGAHQPQHF. This sequence joins TRBV6-5 and TRBJ1-5; the D gene is possibly TRBD1 (5 bases). This CDR3 has 15 residues. Germline V gives CDR1 MNHEY, CDR2 SVGAGI. Trimming removed 0 bases from V and 5 bases from J, with 11 bases in between.

The sample holds a few counts of this clonotype. This rearrangement joins TRBV6-2 or TRBV6-3 to TRBJ1-5; D is uncertain. This CDR3 is 20 amino acids long. The ends were cut back, 6 bases at V and 0 bases at J, with 27 bases in the middle. Germline V gives CDR1 MNHEY, CDR2 SVGEGT. The CDR3 nucleotides read TGTGCCAGCAGGCCGCTAGGGTTAGGGCAATTAAGAAATAGCAATCAGCCCCAGCATTTT. Protein: CASRPLGLGQLRNSNQPQHF.

A single count supports this clonotype. This may stem from a read error, because a much larger clone lies one nucleotide away. V is TRBV13 and J is TRBJ2-5, with 8 positions matching TRBD1. Germline CDR1 is PRHDT and CDR2 is FYEKMQ (reference sequence). The CDR3 sequence is 14 residues long. The CDR3 is CASGLGTGQETQYF. The CDR3 DNA sequence: TGTGCCAGCGGCTTAGGGACAGGCCAAGAGACCCAGTACTTC.

This clonotype was seen a few times. The genes are TRBV6-6 and TRBJ1-3; a possible D gene is TRBD1 (6 bases). Trimming took 5 bases from V and 3 from J, leaving 14 bases between them. Germline lookup yields CDR1 MNHNY and CDR2 SVGAGI (reference sequence). The CDR3 runs 15 residues. This chain's CDR3 is CASSPQGTLGNTIYF. In DNA form, the CDR3 reads TGTGCCAGCAGTCCACAGGGTACGCTTGGAAACACCATATATTTT.

The chain employs TRBV12-3 or TRBV12-4 and TRBJ1-2; D gene unclear. CDR3 length: 14 residues. With 7 bases removed from V and 4 bases from J, the gap between germline ends came to 16 bases. CDR3 nucleotides: TGTGCCAGCACCTTACAGAATTTGGGCTATGGCTACACCTTC. It is translated as CASTLQNLGYGYTF.

This clonotype was observed at least ten times. This chain connects TRBV5-6 to TRBJ2-2; D possibly matches TRBD1 or TRBD2 (5 bases each). V was clipped by 2 bases and J by 3 bases, with 17 bases between them. Germline loops: CDR1 SGHDT, CDR2 YYEEEE. The CDR3 is 17 residues long. CDR3 DNA sequence: TGTGCCAGCAGCTTCACGGTTGGGGTGGGGGACACCGGGGAGCTGTTTTTT. It encodes CASSFTVGVGDTGELFF. Supplemented by reference TRBV5-6 and TRBJ2-2, the full variable domain reads DAGVTQSPTHLIKTRGQQVTLRCSPKSGHDTVSWYQQALGQGPQFIFQYYEEEERQRGNFPDRFSGHQFPNYSSELNVNALLLGDSALYLCASSFTVGVGDTGELFFGEGSRLTVL.

In DNA, the CDR3 is TGTGCCAGCAGCTTGGGCCCGACAGCAACTAATGAAAAACTGTTTTTT. Amino acid sequence: CASSLGPTATNEKLFF. The rearrangement uses TRBV5-6 and TRBJ1-4; maybe TRBD1 (5 bases). CDR3 length: 16 residues. Germline lookup yields CDR1 SGHDT and CDR2 YYEEEE. The V and J ends lost 0 bases and 0 bases respectively, with 9 bases between them.

The V and J genes are TRBV6-4 and TRBJ1-1; D remains ambiguous. The CDR3 is 13 residues long. The germline V and J ends were trimmed by 5 bases and 4 bases, with 11 bases remaining between them. Per the germline V gene, CDR1 is MRHNA and CDR2 is SNTAGT. In nucleotides, the CDR3 is TGTGCCAGCAGTTATGGATTAAGCACTGAAGCTTTCTTT. It is translated as CASSYGLSTEAFF.

This clonotype was detected only a few times. The J gene is TRBJ1-1, the V gene TRBV12-3 or TRBV12-4; the D is unclear. The V end lost 5 bases, the J end lost 1 base, and 8 bases lay between the germline ends. The CDR3 runs to 13 residues. The CDR3 DNA reads TGTGCCAGCAGTCGACTGGAGAACACTGAAGCTTTCTTT. Translation: CASSRLENTEAFF.

This clonotype has a handful of counts. The V and J genes are TRBV6-5 and TRBJ1-2, with D possibly matching TRBD1 (6 bases). Trimming cost V 6 bases and J 4 bases, with 21 bases left between them. The CDR3 is made up of 16 amino acids. Germline CDR1 MNHEY, CDR2 SVGAGI. The CDR3 loop is CASRPGHLRGTYGYTF. For the CDR3, the DNA is TGTGCCAGCAGGCCGGGACACTTAAGGGGGACCTATGGCTACACCTTC.

This clonotype was detected once. The J gene is TRBJ2-7, the V gene TRBV7-2, with D possibly being TRBD1 or TRBD2 (5 bases each). The CDR3 has 15 residues. In germline, CDR1 is SGHTA, CDR2 FQGNSA. V dropped 3 bases and J dropped 3 bases, with 15 bases sitting between them. This CDR3 reads CASSFYGTENYEQYF. The CDR3 DNA sequence: TGTGCCAGCAGCTTCTACGGGACGGAAAACTACGAGCAGTACTTC.

The gene calls are TRBV5-6 and TRBJ1-2; no definite D call. V was trimmed by 2 bases and J by 6 bases, leaving 17 bases between them. Germline V gene lookup returns CDR1 SGHDT and CDR2 YYEEEE. The length of the CDR3 is 15 residues. The CDR3 DNA reads TGTGCCAGCAGCTTAACGTCGGCCCCAAGGGATGGCTACACCTTC. Amino acid sequence: CASSLTSAPRDGYTF.

This clonotype is medium-sized in the sample. The chain uses TRBV19 and TRBJ2-1; TRBD2 agrees at 11 bases. This CDR3 contains 17 residues. Per the germline V gene, CDR1 is LNHDA and CDR2 is SQIVND (reference sequence). With 7 bases clipped from V and 1 base from J, the junction kept 9 bases outside the gene matches. CDR3 DNA sequence: TGTGCCAGTACCCCCGCGGGGACTAGCGGATCCTACAATGAGCAGTTCTTC. It yields the protein CASTPAGTSGSYNEQFF.

This clonotype was detected many times. This chain connects TRBV19 to TRBJ2-1; D remains ambiguous. V lost 1 base to trimming and J lost 5 bases, with 9 bases between them. This CDR3 has 14 amino acids. The germline V gene has CDR1 LNHDA and CDR2 SQIVND (reference sequence). Here the CDR3 DNA reads TGTGCCAGTAGTATAGCCGGCAGAAACAATGAGCAGTTCTTC. It yields the protein CASSIAGRNNEQFF.

By share, this clonotype counts as medium-sized (0.01 to 0.1%). The chain uses TRBV29-1 and TRBJ1-1; D possibly corresponds to TRBD1 (5 bases). The CDR3 sequence is 11 residues long. With 5 bases removed from V and 3 bases from J, the gap between germline ends came to 7 bases. Germline lookup yields CDR1 SQVTM and CDR2 ANQGSEA. DNA for the CDR3: TGCAGCGTTCAGGGAGACACTGAAGCTTTCTTT. It codes for CSVQGDTEAFF.